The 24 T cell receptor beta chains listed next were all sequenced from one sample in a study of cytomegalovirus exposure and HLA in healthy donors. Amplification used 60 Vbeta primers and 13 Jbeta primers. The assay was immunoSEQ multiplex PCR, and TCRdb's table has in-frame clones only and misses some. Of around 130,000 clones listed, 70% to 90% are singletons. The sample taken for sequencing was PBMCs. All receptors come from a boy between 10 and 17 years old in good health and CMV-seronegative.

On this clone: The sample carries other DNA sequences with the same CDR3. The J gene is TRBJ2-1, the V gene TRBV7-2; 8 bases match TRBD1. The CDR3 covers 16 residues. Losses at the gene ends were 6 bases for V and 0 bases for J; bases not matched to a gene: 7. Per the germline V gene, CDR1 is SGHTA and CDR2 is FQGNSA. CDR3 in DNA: TGTGCCAGCAGGAAAACAGGGGGGAACTCCTACAATGAGCAGTTCTTC. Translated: CASRKTGGNSYNEQFF.

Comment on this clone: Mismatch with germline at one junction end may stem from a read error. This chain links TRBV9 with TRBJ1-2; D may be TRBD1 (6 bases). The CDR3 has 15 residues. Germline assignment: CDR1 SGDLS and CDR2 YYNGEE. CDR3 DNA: TGTGCCAGCAGCGTAGCTACAGGGCGAAACTATGACTACACCTTC. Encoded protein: CASSVATGRNYDYTF.

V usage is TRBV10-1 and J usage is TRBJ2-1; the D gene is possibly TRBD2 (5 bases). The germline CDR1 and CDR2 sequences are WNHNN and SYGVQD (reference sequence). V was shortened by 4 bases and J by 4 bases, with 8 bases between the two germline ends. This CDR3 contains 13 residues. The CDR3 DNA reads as TGCGCCAGCAGTGGCGGACTTTACAATGAGCAGTTCTTC. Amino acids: CASSGGLYNEQFF.

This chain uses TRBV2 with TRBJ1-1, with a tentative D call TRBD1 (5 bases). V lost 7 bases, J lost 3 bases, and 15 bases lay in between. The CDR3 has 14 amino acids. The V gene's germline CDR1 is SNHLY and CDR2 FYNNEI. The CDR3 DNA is TGTGCCAGCACCCTCAGCGGGGCGGACACTGAAGCTTTCTTT. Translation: CASTLSGADTEAFF.

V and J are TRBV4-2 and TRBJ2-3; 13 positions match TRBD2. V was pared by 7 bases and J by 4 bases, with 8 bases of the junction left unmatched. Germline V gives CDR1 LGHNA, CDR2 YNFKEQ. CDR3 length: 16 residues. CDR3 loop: CASTSSGTSGADTQYF. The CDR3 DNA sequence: TGTGCCAGCACCTCTTCCGGGACTAGCGGGGCAGATACGCAGTATTTT.

The DNA for the CDR3 is TGTGCCATCAGTGAGTCGGGGCAGGAAAATTCACCCCTCCACTTT. This translates into CAISESGQENSPLHF. This rearrangement joins TRBV10-3 to TRBJ1-6, with D tentatively TRBD1 (5 bases). The CDR3 spans 15 residues. Trimming shortened V by 0 bases and J by 7 bases, and 10 bases separated the two germline ends. Germline lookup yields CDR1 ENHRY and CDR2 SYGVKD.

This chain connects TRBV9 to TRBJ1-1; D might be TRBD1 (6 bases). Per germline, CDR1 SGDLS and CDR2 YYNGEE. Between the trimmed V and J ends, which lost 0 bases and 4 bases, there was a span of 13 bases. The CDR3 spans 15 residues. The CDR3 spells CASSVASGGLTEAFF. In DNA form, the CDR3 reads TGTGCCAGCAGCGTAGCTTCGGGGGGCCTCACTGAAGCTTTCTTT.

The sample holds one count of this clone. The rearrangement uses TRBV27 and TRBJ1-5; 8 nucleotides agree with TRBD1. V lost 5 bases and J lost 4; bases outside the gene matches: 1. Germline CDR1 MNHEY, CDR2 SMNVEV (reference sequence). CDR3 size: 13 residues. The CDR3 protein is CASSQGANQPQHF. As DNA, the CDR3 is TGTGCCAGCAGTCAGGGGGCAAATCAGCCCCAGCATTTT.

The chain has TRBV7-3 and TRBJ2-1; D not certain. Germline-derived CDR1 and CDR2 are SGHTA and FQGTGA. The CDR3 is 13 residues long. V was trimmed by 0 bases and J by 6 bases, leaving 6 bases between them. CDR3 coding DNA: TGTGCCAGCAGCTTAACGCAGTTCAATGAGCAGTTCTTC. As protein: CASSLTQFNEQFF.

CDR3 residues: CASSQGAWDREINTEAFF. DNA for the CDR3: TGTGCCAGCAGCCAAGGTGCTTGGGACAGGGAAATAAACACTGAAGCTTTCTTT. The chain is built from TRBV4-2 and TRBJ1-1; 9 positions match TRBD1. In germline, CDR1 is LGHNA, CDR2 YNFKEQ. The CDR3 sequence is 18 residues long. The trim removed 1 base at V and 2 bases at J, leaving 11 bases unmatched.

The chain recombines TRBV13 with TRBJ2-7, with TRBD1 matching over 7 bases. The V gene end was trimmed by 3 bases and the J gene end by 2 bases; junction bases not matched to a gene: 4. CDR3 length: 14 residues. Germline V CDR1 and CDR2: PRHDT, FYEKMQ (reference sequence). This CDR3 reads CASSFGQATYEQYF. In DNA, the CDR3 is TGTGCCAGCAGCTTTGGACAGGCCACCTACGAGCAGTACTTC.

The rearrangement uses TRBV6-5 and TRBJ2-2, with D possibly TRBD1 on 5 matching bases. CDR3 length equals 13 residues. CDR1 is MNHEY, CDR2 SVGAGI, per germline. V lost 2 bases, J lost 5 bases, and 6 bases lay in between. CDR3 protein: CASSYAGTGELFF. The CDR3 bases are TGTGCCAGCAGTTACGCAGGGACCGGGGAGCTGTTTTTT.

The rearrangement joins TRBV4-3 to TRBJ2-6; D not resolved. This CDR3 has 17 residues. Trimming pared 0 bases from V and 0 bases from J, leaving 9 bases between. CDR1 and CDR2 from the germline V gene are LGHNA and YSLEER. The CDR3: CASSQEGTTSGANVLTF. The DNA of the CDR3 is TGCGCCAGCAGCCAAGAGGGCACGACCTCTGGGGCCAACGTCCTGACTTTC.

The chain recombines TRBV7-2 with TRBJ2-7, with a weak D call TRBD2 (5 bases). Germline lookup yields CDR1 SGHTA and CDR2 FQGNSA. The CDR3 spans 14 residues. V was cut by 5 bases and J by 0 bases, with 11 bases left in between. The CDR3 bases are TGTGCCAGCAGCGCCAGCGGAGCCTCCTACGAGCAGTACTTC. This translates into CASSASGASYEQYF.

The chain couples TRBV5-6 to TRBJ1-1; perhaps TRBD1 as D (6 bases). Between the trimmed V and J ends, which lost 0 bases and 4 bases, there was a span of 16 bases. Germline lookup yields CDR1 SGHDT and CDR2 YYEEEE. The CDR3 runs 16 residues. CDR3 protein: CASSLVSGGAATEAFF. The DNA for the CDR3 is TGTGCCAGCAGCTTGGTCAGCGGGGGCGCAGCCACTGAAGCTTTCTTT.

DNA of the CDR3: TGTGCCAGCAGCCCCGTGGACAGGGGGGTAGTTCGAAGCAATCAGCCCCAGCATTTT. This codes for CASSPVDRGVVRSNQPQHF. The chain joins TRBV7-2 to TRBJ1-5; 10 nucleotides match TRBD1. CDR3 size: 19 residues. Per germline, CDR1 SGHTA and CDR2 FQGNSA. V lost 5 bases, J lost 1 base, and 14 bases stayed unmatched.

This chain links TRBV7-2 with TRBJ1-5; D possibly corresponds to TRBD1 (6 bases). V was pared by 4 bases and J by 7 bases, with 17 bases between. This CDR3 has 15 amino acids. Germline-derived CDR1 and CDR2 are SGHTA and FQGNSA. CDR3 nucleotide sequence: TGTGCCAGCAGCTCGACCGGGACAAGTTACCAGCCCCAGCATTTT. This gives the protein CASSSTGTSYQPQHF.

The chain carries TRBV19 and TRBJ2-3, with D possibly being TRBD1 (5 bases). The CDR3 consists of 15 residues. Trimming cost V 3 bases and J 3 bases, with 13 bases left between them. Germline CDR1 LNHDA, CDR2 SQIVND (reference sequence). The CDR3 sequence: CASSMIGRATDTQYF. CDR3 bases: TGTGCCAGTAGTATGATCGGCAGGGCGACAGATACGCAGTATTTT.

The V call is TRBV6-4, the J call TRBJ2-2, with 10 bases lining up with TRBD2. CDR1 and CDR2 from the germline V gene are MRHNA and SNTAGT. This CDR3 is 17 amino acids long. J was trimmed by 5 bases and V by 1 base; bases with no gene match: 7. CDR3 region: CASSDLKREGRTGELFF. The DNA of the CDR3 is TGTGCCAGCAGTGACTTAAAGCGGGAGGGCCGGACCGGGGAGCTGTTTTTT.

The CDR3, as DNA: TGTGCCAGCAGTCCAAAACCGGGACAGGGCGTCGACGAGCAGTACTTC. Translating it yields CASSPKPGQGVDEQYF. The V and J genes are TRBV27 and TRBJ2-7; 9 bases line up with TRBD1. Germline lookup yields CDR1 MNHEY and CDR2 SMNVEV (reference sequence). The V segment lost 5 bases and the J segment 5 bases; nucleotides outside the gene matches: 13. The CDR3 has 16 amino acids.

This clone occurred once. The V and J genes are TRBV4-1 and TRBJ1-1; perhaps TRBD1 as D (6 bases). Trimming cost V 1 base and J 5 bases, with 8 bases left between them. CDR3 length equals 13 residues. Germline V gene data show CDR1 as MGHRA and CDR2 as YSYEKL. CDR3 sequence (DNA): TGCGCCAGCAGCCAAGGGGGGCGTACTGAAGCTTTCTTT. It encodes CASSQGGRTEAFF.

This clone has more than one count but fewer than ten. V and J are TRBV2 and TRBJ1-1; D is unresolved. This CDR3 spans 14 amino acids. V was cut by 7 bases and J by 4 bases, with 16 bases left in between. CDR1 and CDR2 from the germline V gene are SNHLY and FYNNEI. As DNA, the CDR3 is TGTGCCAGCACCCGAAGCGAAGGGAGCACTGAAGCTTTCTTT. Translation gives CASTRSEGSTEAFF.

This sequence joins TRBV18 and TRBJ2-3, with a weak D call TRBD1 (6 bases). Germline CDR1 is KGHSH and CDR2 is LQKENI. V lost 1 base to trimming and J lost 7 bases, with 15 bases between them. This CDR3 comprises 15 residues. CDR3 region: CASSPLTGSGNTQYF. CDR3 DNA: TGTGCCAGCTCACCACTTACAGGGTCAGGAAATACGCAGTATTTT.

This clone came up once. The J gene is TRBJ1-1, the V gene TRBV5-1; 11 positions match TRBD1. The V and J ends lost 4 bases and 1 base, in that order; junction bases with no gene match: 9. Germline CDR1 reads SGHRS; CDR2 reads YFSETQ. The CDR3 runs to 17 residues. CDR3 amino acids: CASSAAGTGGRNTEAFF. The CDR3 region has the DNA TGCGCCAGCAGCGCTGCCGGGACAGGGGGAAGGAACACTGAAGCTTTCTTT.